What follows are 4 T cell receptor beta chains derived from one specimen sequenced in a study of blood T cell repertoires in COVID-19. The method was immunoSEQ multiplex PCR; TCRdb's version includes in-frame clones alone and lacks a portion of them. The sample lists some 180,000 clones; around 80% were seen once. Sequencing used peripheral blood. The receptors were sampled from a woman older than 75 with active or convalescent COVID-19.

The V call is TRBV4-1, the J call TRBJ1-4, with TRBD1 matching over 12 bases. Looked up from germline, CDR1 is MGHRA and CDR2 is YSYEKL. The CDR3 runs 15 residues. With V trimmed by 4 bases and J by 8 bases, 5 bases remained unmatched. The CDR3 DNA reads as TGCGCCAGCAGCCCGCGGGACAGGGGGCAGGAAAAACTGTTTTTT. Translation gives CASSPRDRGQEKLFF.

Remarks on this clone: A much larger clone lies a single base off, so this may be a read error. This chain joins TRBV14 and TRBJ1-3; 7 bases are a match to TRBD1. CDR1 SGHDN and CDR2 FVKESK come from the germline V gene. J gave up 0 bases and V 4 bases, and 3 bases lay outside the gene matches. This CDR3 comprises 15 residues. The CDR3 DNA reads TGTGCCAGCAGCCCGGGACAGTACTCTGGAAACACCATATATTTT. Amino acids: CASSPGQYSGNTIYF.

This rearrangement joins TRBV7-9 to TRBJ1-5; D is possibly TRBD1 (6 bases). Trimming removed 4 bases at V and 6 bases at J, with 13 bases between. Germline loops: CDR1 SEHNR, CDR2 FQNEAQ (reference sequence). The CDR3 extends over 14 amino acids. DNA for the CDR3: TGTGCCAGCAGCTCAATGGGCAGGGGTCAGCCCCAGCATTTT. Amino acid sequence: CASSSMGRGQPQHF.

This clone appeared a single time. The chain is built from TRBV19 and TRBJ1-5, with D uncertain. The CDR3 is made up of 14 amino acids. V was pared by 1 base and J by 2 bases, with 6 bases between. Germline values: CDR1 LNHDA, CDR2 SQIVND (reference sequence). CDR3 in DNA: TGTGCCAGTAGTATAGTAACAGGCAATCAGCCCCAGCATTTT. Protein product: CASSIVTGNQPQHF.